The 25 T cell receptor beta chains reported below all come from one sample, sequenced in a study of cytomegalovirus exposure and HLA in healthy donors. Primers: 60 Vbeta forward and 13 Jbeta reverse. The protocol was immunoSEQ multiplex PCR, while the TCRdb copy is restricted to in-frame clones and leaves out a portion. The data show about 150,000 clones, approximately 86% seen once. Sequenced material: PBMCs. The source of these receptors is a young woman in good health and CMV-seronegative.

The CDR3 region has the DNA TGTGCCAGCAGACTAGCGGGAGGAACCTACGAGCAGTACTTC. Translation gives CASRLAGGTYEQYF. The rearrangement uses TRBV5-8 and TRBJ2-7; 12 nucleotides align to TRBD2. Germline CDR1 reads SGHTS; CDR2 reads YDEGEE. The CDR3 runs to 14 residues. V shed 5 bases and J 2 bases; nucleotides not matched to a gene: 2. Full variable domain (outside the CDR3, taken from reference TRBV5-8 and TRBJ2-7): EAGVTQSPTHLIKTRGQQATLRCSPISGHTSVYWYQQALGLGLQFLLWYDEGEERNRGNFPPRFSGRQFPNYSSELNVNALELEDSALYLCASRLAGGTYEQYFGPGTRLTVT.

The rearrangement uses TRBV7-8 and TRBJ2-7, with D tentatively TRBD1 (6 bases). The germline V gene has CDR1 SGHVS and CDR2 FQNEAQ. Trimming pared 5 bases from V and 4 bases from J, leaving 12 bases between. The CDR3 sequence is 13 residues long. This CDR3 reads CASSRTGLYEQYF. DNA for the CDR3: TGTGCCAGCAGCCGAACAGGGCTATACGAGCAGTACTTC.

The chain links TRBV28 to TRBJ2-5; no clear D. Deletions cut 5 bases from V and 4 bases from J, with 8 bases between. The CDR3 is 12 amino acids. CDR1 MDHEN and CDR2 SYDVKM come from the germline V gene. CDR3 DNA: TGTGCCAGCAGTCTCGGTACAGAGACCCAGTACTTC. Translation gives CASSLGTETQYF.

The chain uses TRBV10-3 and TRBJ2-7; 10 bases match TRBD2. In germline, CDR1 is ENHRY, CDR2 SYGVKD. V shed 6 bases and J 0 bases; nucleotides not matched to a gene: 8. There are 16 residues in the CDR3. The CDR3 DNA is TGTGCCATCAGCGTCCTAGCGGGAGCCACCTCCTACGAGCAGTACTTC. Its protein is CAISVLAGATSYEQYF.

Note on this clone: The sample holds other DNA sequences that translate to the same CDR3. This rearrangement joins TRBV30 to TRBJ1-3, with a possible D match to TRBD1 (6 bases). The V gene's germline CDR1 is GTSNPN and CDR2 SVGIG (reference sequence). The CDR3 has 16 residues. With 5 bases removed from V and 1 base from J, the gap between germline ends came to 18 bases. CDR3 nucleotide sequence: TGTGCCTGGTTCTGGCCCGGAACAGGGTCTGGAAACACCATATATTTT. Its translation: CAWFWPGTGSGNTIYF.

The chain uses TRBV6-1 and TRBJ1-2; the D is unclear. The CDR3 is 13 amino acids. The V and J ends lost 0 bases and 4 bases respectively, with 6 bases between them. Germline CDR1 is MNHNS and CDR2 is SASEGT. The CDR3 nucleotides read TGTGCCAGCAGTGAAGCGCGTCGCTATGGCTACACCTTC. Translated, it gives CASSEARRYGYTF.

This sequence joins TRBV6-5 and TRBJ1-2, with 10 nucleotides matching TRBD1. The CDR3 is 11 residues long. Trimming removed 6 bases from V and 8 bases from J; junction bases left unmatched: 0. Germline values: CDR1 MNHEY, CDR2 SVGAGI. The CDR3 loop reads CASRTGGGYTF. CDR3 coding DNA: TGTGCCAGCAGGACAGGGGGCGGCTACACCTTC.

The chain carries TRBV27 and TRBJ1-5; TRBD1 might be the D (6 bases). There are 14 residues in the CDR3. Trimming pared 6 bases from V and 11 bases from J, leaving 20 bases between. Germline V gene sequence: CDR1 MNHEY, CDR2 SMNVEV (reference sequence). The DNA of the CDR3 is TGTGCCAGCAGGGTTAGGGGGGGCCCGCTGTCCCAGCATTTT. It yields the protein CASRVRGGPLSQHF.

The chain couples TRBV4-1 to TRBJ1-1; D is undetermined. Trimming left V 1 base short and J 3 bases short, with 15 bases between. The germline V gene encodes CDR1 MGHRA and CDR2 YSYEKL. This CDR3 has 16 amino acids. The CDR3 sequence: CASSQGPLQPDTEAFF. The DNA for the CDR3 is TGCGCCAGCAGCCAAGGGCCTCTTCAACCTGACACTGAAGCTTTCTTT.

V gene TRBV6-5 combines with J gene TRBJ1-2; D is perhaps TRBD1 (6 bases). The CDR3 is made up of 12 amino acids. CDR1 and CDR2 (germline): MNHEY, SVGAGI. V gave up 5 bases and J gave up 8 bases, with 12 bases separating them. The CDR3 is CASSLQGIGYTF. The CDR3 DNA reads as TGTGCCAGCAGTCTACAGGGTATAGGCTACACCTTC.

This clone has only a few counts. This chain connects TRBV5-1 to TRBJ2-2, with D possibly being TRBD1 (7 bases). V was pared by 9 bases and J by 0 bases, with 21 bases between. The CDR3 sequence is 17 residues long. Germline CDR1 reads SGHRS; CDR2 reads YFSETQ. CDR3 in DNA: TGCGCCACCGGCCTAGGGGGCGGGGCGTCGAACACCGGGGAGCTGTTTTTT. Translated: CATGLGGGASNTGELFF.

The chain uses TRBV5-1 and TRBJ2-5; the match to TRBD2 covers 7 bases. Trimming removed 7 bases from V and 1 base from J; junction bases left unmatched: 4. The CDR3 contains 13 residues. Germline lookup yields CDR1 SGHRS and CDR2 YFSETQ. For the CDR3, the DNA is TGCGCCAGCCAAAGCGGGGTCCAAGAGACCCAGTACTTC. Protein: CASQSGVQETQYF. Full variable domain (rest looked up from reference TRBV5-1 and TRBJ2-5): KAGVTQTPRYLIKTRGQQVTLSCSPISGHRSVSWYQQTPGQGLQFLFEYFSETQRNKGNFPGRFSGRQFSNSRSEMNVSTLELGDSALYLCASQSGVQETQYFGPGTRLLVL.

J is TRBJ2-7 and V is TRBV15; D not certain. The CDR3 sequence is 14 residues long. V was cut by 0 bases and J by 5 bases, with 11 bases left in between. Germline V gene data show CDR1 as LNHNV and CDR2 as YYDKDF (reference sequence). In nucleotides, the CDR3 is TGTGCCACCAGCAGAGACAGGTTCTCTGACGAGCAGTACTTC. Amino acid sequence: CATSRDRFSDEQYF.

The CDR3 bases are TGTGCCAGCAGCCGAGGCCCCCCAGATACGCAGTATTTT. Its translation: CASSRGPPDTQYF. The V and J genes are TRBV5-4 and TRBJ2-3; D is unclear. The CDR3 runs 13 residues. V lost 4 bases and J 4 bases, leaving 10 bases between the germline ends. CDR1 is SGHNT, CDR2 YYREEE, per germline (reference sequence).

This clone was observed a handful of times. The chain has TRBV28 and TRBJ2-7; tentative D call: TRBD2 (5 bases). This CDR3 comprises 16 residues. V was clipped by 4 bases and J by 3 bases, with 19 bases between them. The V gene's germline CDR1 is MDHEN and CDR2 SYDVKM. In nucleotides, the CDR3 is TGTGCCAGCAGTTCCCTTTTGAGCGGAACCCTCTACGAGCAGTACTTC. Translation gives CASSSLLSGTLYEQYF.

This chain links TRBV18 with TRBJ1-4, with D uncertain. This CDR3 is built from 15 residues. CDR1 KGHSH and CDR2 LQKENI come from the germline V gene. V lost 2 bases and J 4 bases, leaving 11 bases between the germline ends. DNA of the CDR3: TGTGCCAGCTCACCAAAAACCGAACTTAATGAAAAACTGTTTTTT. Translating gives CASSPKTELNEKLFF.

The gene calls are TRBV7-8 and TRBJ1-2; TRBD1 is a possible D gene (5 bases). The V gene lost 2 bases and the J gene lost 5 bases, with 24 bases spanning the gap. CDR3 length: 18 amino acids. Germline V CDR1 and CDR2: SGHVS, FQNEAQ. The CDR3 nucleotides read TGTGCCAGCAGCTTATGGGTTACGGGGGTCCAGAAGAATTATGGCTACACCTTC. Protein sequence: CASSLWVTGVQKNYGYTF.

This rearrangement joins TRBV5-1 to TRBJ2-6; 10 positions agree with TRBD1. The CDR3 has 22 amino acids. Germline V gives CDR1 SGHRS, CDR2 YFSETQ. The J segment lost 0 bases and the V segment lost 0 bases, leaving 15 bases of the junction unmatched. This CDR3 reads CASSLAGLGDRGASSGANVLTF. CDR3 sequence (DNA): TGCGCCAGCAGCTTGGCCGGGTTGGGGGACAGGGGCGCAAGCTCTGGGGCCAACGTCCTGACTTTC. Based on the CDR3 plus reference TRBV5-1 and TRBJ2-6, the full variable domain is KAGVTQTPRYLIKTRGQQVTLSCSPISGHRSVSWYQQTPGQGLQFLFEYFSETQRNKGNFPGRFSGRQFSNSRSEMNVSTLELGDSALYLCASSLAGLGDRGASSGANVLTFGAGSRLTVL.

This chain uses TRBV2 with TRBJ2-2; 7 bases map to TRBD2. The V segment lost 4 bases and the J segment 5 bases; nucleotides outside the gene matches: 10. The CDR3 covers 16 residues. Germline V gene data show CDR1 as SNHLY and CDR2 as FYNNEI. Written as DNA, the CDR3 is TGTGCCAGCAGTGTCCAGCGGGGTCGTCAAACCGGGGAGCTGTTTTTT. It encodes CASSVQRGRQTGELFF.

The J gene is TRBJ2-7, the V gene TRBV5-1; a weak D match, TRBD2 (5 bases). CDR3 length: 12 residues. CDR1 SGHRS and CDR2 YFSETQ come from the germline V gene. V was trimmed by 2 bases and J by 5 bases, leaving 8 bases between them. The chain's CDR3 is CASSFGGNEQYF. The DNA for the CDR3 is TGCGCCAGCAGCTTCGGAGGTAACGAGCAGTACTTC.

V and J are TRBV27 and TRBJ1-1; TRBD1 agrees at 10 bases. Germline-derived CDR1 and CDR2 are MNHEY and SMNVEV (reference sequence). Trimming at V came to 5 bases and at J to 6 bases, leaving 15 bases not matched to a gene. This CDR3 is 17 amino acids long. DNA of the CDR3: TGTGCCAGCAGTCCTCTCTTACTGACAGGGGGCGGGCCTGAAGCTTTCTTT. Translating it yields CASSPLLLTGGGPEAFF.

This rearrangement joins TRBV7-9 to TRBJ1-3, with TRBD1 identical over 8 bases. The CDR3 sequence is 15 residues long. Germline assignment: CDR1 SEHNR and CDR2 FQNEAQ (reference sequence). The V gene end was trimmed by 5 bases and the J gene end by 1 base; junction bases not matched to a gene: 4. CDR3 coding DNA: TGTGCCAGCAGCGACGGGACAGGATCTGGAAACACCATATATTTT. Translating gives CASSDGTGSGNTIYF.

This chain links TRBV28 with TRBJ2-7; TRBD1 is a possible D gene (7 bases). The CDR3 extends over 12 amino acids. Per germline, CDR1 MDHEN and CDR2 SYDVKM. The V end lost 8 bases, the J end lost 4 bases, and 12 bases lay between the germline ends. The CDR3 sequence: CASGQGGYEQYF. The CDR3 region has the DNA TGTGCCAGCGGCCAGGGGGGATACGAGCAGTACTTC.

The CDR3 nucleotides read TGCAGCGTTGAAGTTGACGGGAGAGCTAACTATGGCTACACCTTC. This gives the protein CSVEVDGRANYGYTF. The chain couples TRBV29-1 to TRBJ1-2; D gene ambiguous. V dropped 1 base and J dropped 0 bases, with 12 bases sitting between them. In germline, CDR1 is SQVTM, CDR2 ANQGSEA. CDR3 length: 15 residues.

This sequence joins TRBV5-4 and TRBJ2-3; D is ambiguous. The ends were cut back, 7 bases at V and 8 bases at J, with 11 bases in the middle. Germline V CDR1 and CDR2: SGHNT, YYREEE (reference sequence). The CDR3 covers 11 residues. The CDR3, as DNA: TGTGCCAGCCCGAGCTCCCCTACGCAGTATTTT. Encoded protein: CASPSSPTQYF.